A single sample gave rise to the 12 T cell receptor beta chains below, sequenced in a study of blood T cell repertoires in COVID-19. TCRdb's copy holds only in-frame clones and misses some; the assay was immunoSEQ multiplex PCR. The repertoire holds roughly 330,000 clones, nearly 90% seen once, with approximately 5% in the top ten. Material for sequencing was PBMCs or T cells enriched from blood (not recorded which). The receptor source for this set is a woman in her 30s who had recovered from COVID-19.

This rearrangement joins TRBV29-1 to TRBJ1-1; D perhaps matches TRBD1 (6 bases). CDR1 and CDR2 (germline): SQVTM, ANQGSEA. The CDR3 sequence is 13 residues long. Trimming removed 7 bases from V and 1 base from J, with 13 bases in between. CDR3: CSARTVTNTEAFF. The CDR3 DNA sequence: TGCAGCGCCCGGACAGTGACGAACACTGAAGCTTTCTTT.

The gene calls are TRBV5-6 and TRBJ2-7; D not certain. V lost 0 bases, J lost 2 bases, and 9 bases lay in between. CDR1 and CDR2 (germline): SGHDT, YYEEEE. This CDR3 comprises 14 residues. CDR3 coding DNA: TGTGCCAGCAGCTTGGTACCTACAGCCTACGAGCAGTACTTC. This sequence encodes CASSLVPTAYEQYF.

The chain employs TRBV12-3 or TRBV12-4 and TRBJ1-2, with D hard to call. This CDR3 has 13 amino acids. Trimming pared 4 bases from V and 6 bases from J, leaving 12 bases between. The CDR3 loop is CASSSRSRDGYTF. As DNA, the CDR3 is TGTGCCAGCAGTTCCCGGAGCCGGGATGGCTACACCTTC.

This clone was counted a single time. Other DNA variants within this sample encode the same CDR3. This rearrangement joins TRBV19 to TRBJ2-2; 7 positions agree with TRBD1. This CDR3 is built from 13 residues. CDR1 and CDR2 from the germline V gene are LNHDA and SQIVND (reference sequence). Trimming cost V 9 bases and J 4 bases; bases outside gene matches: 5. The CDR3 region has the DNA TGTGCCAGCCGTCCAGGGGGCACCGGGGAGCTGTTTTTT. It codes for CASRPGGTGELFF.

The V and J genes are TRBV5-1 and TRBJ2-1, with TRBD2 matching over 15 bases. The junction had 10 bases not matched to a gene; V was cut back by 5 bases and J by 7 bases. Germline values: CDR1 SGHRS, CDR2 YFSETQ. There are 17 residues in the CDR3. Here the CDR3 DNA reads TGCGCCAGCAGGCACCTCGGGACTAGCGGGGGGATAAATGAGCAGTTCTTC. Translation gives CASRHLGTSGGINEQFF. Looking up the rest from reference TRBV5-1 and TRBJ2-1 gives the full variable domain: KAGVTQTPRYLIKTRGQQVTLSCSPISGHRSVSWYQQTPGQGLQFLFEYFSETQRNKGNFPGRFSGRQFSNSRSEMNVSTLELGDSALYLCASRHLGTSGGINEQFFGPGTRLTVL.

The J gene is TRBJ2-4, the V gene TRBV5-6, with a possible D match to TRBD2 (6 bases). V was trimmed by 7 bases and J by 7 bases, leaving 15 bases between them. From germline, CDR1 is SGHDT and CDR2 YYEEEE. The CDR3 runs 13 residues. The DNA of the CDR3 is TGTGCCAGCTATACACTCCGGGGGAACATTCAGTACTTC. Residues: CASYTLRGNIQYF. Using reference TRBV5-6 and TRBJ2-4 for the parts outside the CDR3, the full variable domain is DAGVTQSPTHLIKTRGQQVTLRCSPKSGHDTVSWYQQALGQGPQFIFQYYEEEERQRGNFPDRFSGHQFPNYSSELNVNALLLGDSALYLCASYTLRGNIQYFGAGTRLSVL.

The chain joins TRBV5-8 to TRBJ2-7; no firm D call. This CDR3 has 16 amino acids. The ends were cut back, 1 base at V and 0 bases at J, with 14 bases in the middle. Per germline, CDR1 SGHTS and CDR2 YDEGEE. Here the CDR3 reads CASSLITRSVSYEQYF. CDR3 in DNA: TGTGCCAGCAGCTTGATTACGAGATCTGTCTCCTACGAGCAGTACTTC.

This clone was observed a handful of times. The chain links TRBV12-3 or TRBV12-4 to TRBJ1-5; 7 bases fit TRBD1. This CDR3 is 12 amino acids long. V dropped 7 bases and J dropped 5; count of bases not matched to a gene: 2. This CDR3 is CASKGADQPQHF. DNA for the CDR3: TGTGCCAGCAAGGGGGCCGATCAGCCCCAGCATTTT.

The J gene is TRBJ2-7, the V gene TRBV7-2; 7 bases align to TRBD2. Germline V gene sequence: CDR1 SGHTA, CDR2 FQGNSA. V was pared by 4 bases and J by 4 bases, with 10 bases of the junction left unmatched. The CDR3 runs 15 residues. CDR3 DNA sequence: TGTGCCAGCAGCTCCCGCGGAGCGGGGCCGTACGAGCAGTACTTC. Translation gives CASSSRGAGPYEQYF.

The chain couples TRBV7-2 to TRBJ1-4; 11 bases match TRBD1. The germline gives CDR1 SGHTA, CDR2 FQGNSA. CDR3 length: 18 amino acids. The V segment lost 1 base and the J segment 6 bases; nucleotides outside the gene matches: 10. This CDR3 reads CASSLVDRGHFLDEKLFF. Written as DNA, the CDR3 is TGTGCCAGCAGCTTAGTGGACAGGGGGCATTTTTTAGATGAAAAACTGTTTTTT.

The chain has TRBV3-1 (or the pseudogene TRBV3-2) and TRBJ1-3; 9 nucleotides align to TRBD1. The CDR3 is 22 amino acids. Looked up from germline, CDR1 is LGHDT and CDR2 is YNNKEL (reference sequence). V was clipped by 0 bases and J by 4 bases; unmatched bases: 22. This CDR3 reads CASSQDLGAKGYRGPGGNTIYF. The CDR3 nucleotides are TGTGCCAGCAGCCAAGACCTTGGGGCGAAAGGCTACAGGGGGCCGGGGGGAAACACCATATATTTT.

This clone was seen only a few times. V usage is TRBV6-5 and J usage is TRBJ1-2; D uncertain. Germline CDR1 and CDR2: MNHEY and SVGAGI. CDR3 length: 12 residues. The germline V and J ends were trimmed by 7 bases and 7 bases, with 13 bases remaining between them. CDR3 sequence reads: CASNAGAGGYTF. CDR3 in DNA: TGTGCCAGCAATGCGGGAGCGGGTGGCTACACCTTC.